The text below deals with one TCR beta chain. These data come from a study of blood T cell dynamics during melanoma immunotherapy. Specified time point: week 3, after first cycle of checkpoint inhibitor. The germline CDR1 and CDR2 sequences are MNHEY and SMNVEV (reference sequence). The CDR3 has 17 amino acids. Trimming at V came to 4 bases and at J to 2 bases, leaving 10 bases not matched to a gene. Clones were sequenced by immunoSEQ multiplex PCR, and TCRdb holds only the in-frame ones, with some missing. The sample carries more than 15,000 clones, nearly 90% recorded once. The receptor was derived from a human donor with melanoma. V is TRBV27 and J is TRBJ2-5; 10 nucleotides align to TRBD2. The specimen was blood, collected from a patient treated with checkpoint blockade. CDR3 loop: CASSSNRLAGLQETQYF. CDR3 sequence (DNA): TGTGCCAGCAGTTCCAACAGACTAGCGGGTTTACAAGAGACCCAGTACTTC.